This T cell receptor (beta chain) appears in the sequencing data of a study of T-cell memory formation after mild COVID-19. Study-level background: TCR clusters were mostly confined to one donor each. Study-wide findings and caveats: A balance of CD4 and CD8 characterized clones contracting day 15 to 85, whereas later expanders leaned CD4+.

With regard to this clonotype: Its target is unknown.

CDR1 and CDR2 (germline): LGHNA, YSLEER. The junction had 8 bases not matched to a gene; V was cut back by 1 base and J by 5 bases. The CDR3 runs 16 residues. cDNA libraries for TCR alpha and TCR beta, carrying sample barcodes and UMIs, came from 5'RACE with constant-segment primers. TCRdb reprocessed the 5' RACE reads with MiXCR, giving one entry per CDR3 protein. The repertoire holds about 190,000 distinct CDR3 sequences, about 17% seen once, with 2.4% in the top ten. The source material was PBMCs or a T cell subset sorted from them (not recorded which). The sequence was collected from an adult woman who had mild COVID-19 (a few samples of this study predate the infection). Cell type and time point are not known. The V and J genes are TRBV4-3 and TRBJ2-1; 7 positions match TRBD1. CDR3 loop: CASSQGTGFRNNEQFF. Here the CDR3 DNA reads TGCGCCAGCAGCCAAGGGACAGGTTTTCGGAACAATGAGCAGTTCTTC.